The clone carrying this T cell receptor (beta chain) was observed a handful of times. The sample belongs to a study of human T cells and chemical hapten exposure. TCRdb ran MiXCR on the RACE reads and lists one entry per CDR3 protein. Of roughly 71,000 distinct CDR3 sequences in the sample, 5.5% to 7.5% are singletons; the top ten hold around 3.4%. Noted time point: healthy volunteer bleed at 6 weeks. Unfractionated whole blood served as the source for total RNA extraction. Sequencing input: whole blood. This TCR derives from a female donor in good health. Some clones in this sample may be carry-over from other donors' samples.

The CDR3 DNA sequence: TGCAGTGCTAGTTTCCGGGGTCCGGAGACCCAGTACTTC. It is translated as CSASFRGPETQYF. This chain uses TRBV20-1 with TRBJ2-5, with D possibly being TRBD2 (5 bases). The V end lost 3 bases, the J end lost 5 bases, and 13 bases lay between the germline ends. Germline V gives CDR1 DFQATT, CDR2 SNEGSKA (reference sequence). The CDR3 sequence is 13 residues long.